One T cell receptor beta chain is described in this entry. Its antigen is currently unknown. This record comes from a study of regulatory T cells in long-lasting Graves disease. Across the whole study: Antithyroid drug use was under 3 months in newly diagnosed Graves' patients. General study findings and limits: Persistent disease samples used TRBV28, TRBJ1-2 and TRBJ2-5 preferentially.

For TCR beta, libraries came from iRepertoire HTBI primers and Arm-PCR of CDR3 regions. A single record per CDR3 protein comes from TCRdb applying MiXCR to the multiplex PCR reads. This sample carries hundreds of thousands of distinct CDR3 sequences, approximately 13% of them seen once, and the ten largest clones take 8% to 10%. CDR3 size: 15 residues. Looked up from germline, CDR1 is SNHLY and CDR2 is FYNNEI. The J segment lost 5 bases and the V segment lost 8 bases, leaving 10 bases of the junction unmatched. Indicated time point: newly diagnosed GD, antithyroid drugs for less than 3 months. Extracted RNA from PBMCs served as the source of the TCR library. It was an endocrinology department in Xi'an, China, that provided the patients. These data were also reused for a study on T cells in Graves' hyperthyroidism and ophthalmopathy.

The chain carries TRBV2 and TRBJ2-5, with 11 bases aligning to TRBD2. The sample consisted of peripheral blood mononuclear cells (PBMCs), taken at new diagnosis, from a patient treated with antithyroid drugs. The clonotype originates from a man aged 30-40 years with Graves disease. The CDR3 region has the DNA TGTGCCAGCCCTGACCTAGCGGGAGGTATTGAGACCCAGTACTTC. Protein sequence: CASPDLAGGIETQYF.